This is a list of T cell receptor beta chains from one sample in a study of cytomegalovirus exposure and HLA in healthy donors. Only in-frame clones appear in the TCRdb table, and some are missing; sequencing was by immunoSEQ multiplex PCR. The table lists about 150,000 clones, about 79% of them singletons, with nearly 6.5% in the top ten. The sequenced material came from PBMCs. These receptors were taken from a man aged 45-60 years in good health and CMV-seropositive. CDR3s include the opening cysteine and the closing phenylalanine or tryptophan. A D gene is named only where the DNA matches it firmly. Size tells how often a clone was seen (once, few, many) or the class of an expanded clone, and some rows leave it out.

j_gene	d_gene	v_gene	abundance	CDR3nt	CDR3aa
TRBJ2-5	TRBD1	TRBV19	few	TGTGCCAGTAGCGACAGGGATCAAGAGACCCAGTACTTC	CASSDRDQETQYF
TRBJ2-6	.	TRBV7-3	.	TGTGCCAGCAGCCCGGCAGGCTCTGGGGCCAACGTCCTGACTTTC	CASSPAGSGANVLTF
TRBJ1-2	.	TRBV19	.	TGTGCCAGTAGTATCGACAGTATAACCTATGGCTACACCTTC	CASSIDSITYGYTF
TRBJ2-7	.	TRBV6-1	.	TGTGCCAGCAGCCGGAGAGGCTCAAAGAACGAGCAGTACTTC	CASSRRGSKNEQYF
TRBJ2-1	TRBD2	TRBV7-6	.	TGTGCCAGCACCCCTGCAAGCGGGGCCCTCAATGAGCAGTTCTTC	CASTPASGALNEQFF
TRBJ2-2	.	TRBV2	.	TGTGCCAGCAGTGGGGCCAATTCGAACACCGGGGAGCTGTTTTTT	CASSGANSNTGELFF
TRBJ2-3	TRBD2	TRBV9	once	TGTGCCAGCAGCGTAGGCGGAGGAGGACTAGCCTTTTCTAGCACAGATACGCAGTATTTT	CASSVGGGGLAFSSTDTQYF
TRBJ2-5	.	TRBV2	.	TGTGCCAGCACCCAGGCTCAAGAGACCCAGTACTTC	CASTQAQETQYF
TRBJ1-1	.	TRBV7-6	few	TGTGCCAGCAGCGAACCGGGGTACATGAACACTGAAGCTTTCTTT	CASSEPGYMNTEAFF
TRBJ2-3	TRBD2	TRBV29-1	.	TGCAGCGTTGTGGTAGCGGGAGGAGGAGATACGCAGTATTTT	CSVVVAGGGDTQYF
TRBJ2-1	TRBD1	TRBV5-1	few	TGCGCCAGCAGCTACATAAAAAGACAGGGTCCCTACAATGAGCAGTTCTTC	CASSYIKRQGPYNEQFF
TRBJ2-1	TRBD2	TRBV28	once	TGTGAGTCCGGGACTAGCGTTGGTAATGAGCAGTTCTTC	CESGTSVGNEQFF
TRBJ2-5	.	TRBV27	.	TGTGCCAGCAGTCTTCTTGGAGGGCCCCAAGAGACCCAGTACTTC	CASSLLGGPQETQYF
TRBJ1-6	.	TRBV9	.	TGTGCCAGCAGCTCAGGGTCACGAGGCTTAAATTCACCCCTCCACTTT	CASSSGSRGLNSPLHF
TRBJ1-3	.	TRBV7-3	.	TGTGCCAGCAGTTTTCCAGGGGTAAGGAACACCATATATTTT	CASSFPGVRNTIYF
TRBJ2-5	TRBD2	TRBV29-1	.	TGCAGCGTTGAGACCGGACTAGCGGGAGATGGAGAGACCCAGTACTTC	CSVETGLAGDGETQYF
TRBJ2-7	TRBD1	TRBV5-1	.	TGCGCCAGCCAGGGACAGTCCTACGAGCAGTACTTC	CASQGQSYEQYF
TRBJ2-1	TRBD1	TRBV7-8	.	TGTGCCAGCAGCTTAAACCCACGAGGGGGCGGTTACAATGAGCAGTTCTTC	CASSLNPRGGGYNEQFF
TRBJ1-4	.	TRBV10-3	.	TGTGCCATCAGTGAACAGTCCAATAATGAAAAACTGTTTTTT	CAISEQSNNEKLFF
TRBJ1-5	TRBD1	TRBV4-1	.	TGCGCCAGCAGCCCACGGGACAGTTCTAATCAGCCCCAGCATTTT	CASSPRDSSNQPQHF
TRBJ2-3	TRBD2	TRBV12-5	.	TGTGCTAGTGGTTTCCCCCGGACTAGCGGGAGAGTGGATACGCAGTATTTT	CASGFPRTSGRVDTQYF
TRBJ1-6	TRBD1	TRBV25-1	.	TGTGCCAGCAGTGAATCCCCGGGACAGCAAAATTCACCCCTCCACTTT	CASSESPGQQNSPLHF
TRBJ2-1	TRBD1	TRBV9	.	TGTGCCAGCGGGATAGGGGGCGCTCGGGTAGTTGATGAGCAGTTCTTC	CASGIGGARVVDEQFF
TRBJ1-2	TRBD1	TRBV7-3	.	TGTGCCAGCAGCTCTACCGGGACAGGGGGTGACTATGGCTACACCTTC	CASSSTGTGGDYGYTF
TRBJ2-1	TRBD2	TRBV5-1	.	TGCGCCAGCAGCTTAGGGATTAGCGGGAGTAAAAATGAGCAGTTCTTC	CASSLGISGSKNEQFF
TRBJ2-5	TRBD2	TRBV19	.	TGTGCCAGTAGTATCGTAGCGGGGGGGCCCGGTGAGACCCAGTACTTC	CASSIVAGGPGETQYF
TRBJ1-4	.	TRBV30	.	TGTGCCTGGGCCCACGGGGAAAAACTGTTTTTT	CAWAHGEKLFF
TRBJ2-1	TRBD1	TRBV9	.	TGTGCCAGCAGCCCTCGACAGGGACGCAATGAGCAGTTCTTC	CASSPRQGRNEQFF
TRBJ2-3	TRBD2	TRBV2	.	TGTGCCGATGTAGCGGGAGACACAGATACGCAGTATTTT	CADVAGDTDTQYF
TRBJ1-1	.	TRBV14	once	TGTGCCAGCAGCCACGACAGGAAAAGTGAAGCTTTCTTT	CASSHDRKSEAFF
TRBJ2-7	.	TRBV27	.	TGTGCCAGCAGTTTATCCGCAGGGGTCTCCGAGCAGTACTTC	CASSLSAGVSEQYF
TRBJ1-5	TRBD1	TRBV2	.	TGTGCCAGCAGTGAAATGGGACAGGGTCGCCCCCAGCATTTT	CASSEMGQGRPQHF
TRBJ1-5	.	TRBV6-6	.	TGTGCCAGCAGTTACTCGAGGGATGGCCAGCCCCAGCATTTT	CASSYSRDGQPQHF